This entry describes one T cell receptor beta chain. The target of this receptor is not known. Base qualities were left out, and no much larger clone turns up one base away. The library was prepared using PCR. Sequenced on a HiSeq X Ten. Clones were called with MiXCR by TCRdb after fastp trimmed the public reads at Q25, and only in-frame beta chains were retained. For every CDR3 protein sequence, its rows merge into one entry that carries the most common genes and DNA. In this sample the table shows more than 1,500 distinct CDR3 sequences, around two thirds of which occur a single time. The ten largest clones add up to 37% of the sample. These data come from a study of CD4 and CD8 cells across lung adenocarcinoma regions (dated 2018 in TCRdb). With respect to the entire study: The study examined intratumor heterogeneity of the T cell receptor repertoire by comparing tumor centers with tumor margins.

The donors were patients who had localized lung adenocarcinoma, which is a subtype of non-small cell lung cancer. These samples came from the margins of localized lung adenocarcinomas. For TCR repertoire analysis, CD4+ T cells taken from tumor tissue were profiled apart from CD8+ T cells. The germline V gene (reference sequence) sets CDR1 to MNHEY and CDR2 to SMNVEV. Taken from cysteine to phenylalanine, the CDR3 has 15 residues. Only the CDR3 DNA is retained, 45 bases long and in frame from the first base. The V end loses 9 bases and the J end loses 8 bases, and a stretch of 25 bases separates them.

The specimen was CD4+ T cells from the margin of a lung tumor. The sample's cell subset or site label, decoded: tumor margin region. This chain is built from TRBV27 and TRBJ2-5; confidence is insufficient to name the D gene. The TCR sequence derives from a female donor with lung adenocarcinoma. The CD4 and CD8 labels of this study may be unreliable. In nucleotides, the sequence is TGTGCCAGGACCCACCTCGGCCGTGACGAAAACACCCAGTACTTC. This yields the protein CARTHLGRDENTQYF.